A selection of T cell receptor beta chains follows, all from one sample in a study of CD8+ T cells in alopecia areata. Clones were read by immunoSEQ multiplex PCR, and TCRdb kept only the in-frame ones, dropping some. The table has around 50,000 clones, about 96% seen once; the top ten hold about 26%. This specimen consisted of CD8+ T cells sorted from blood, obtained at week 0. Receptors originate from a human donor with alopecia areata. CDR3s include the opening cysteine and the closing phenylalanine or tryptophan. The D gene is left open where the match is weak. Clone size appears in some rows only: once, few, many, or a class for an expanded clone.

CDR3nt	CDR3aa	j_gene	v_gene	abundance	d_gene
TGTGCCAGCAGCTTTGGTGGGGTACACAATGAGCAGTTCTTC	CASSFGGVHNEQFF	TRBJ2-1	TRBV7-9	.	.
TGTGCCAGCAGCTCCCGAAGGACCATTCAGGGCCACCAAGAGACCCAGTACTTC	CASSSRRTIQGHQETQYF	TRBJ2-5	TRBV7-9	.	.
TGCGCCAGCAGCCATCTCCCGGGACAGGGGGTTTACGAGCAGTACTTC	CASSHLPGQGVYEQYF	TRBJ2-7	TRBV4-3	.	TRBD1
TGCGCCAGCAGCTCAAGGAGGACAACAGATACGCAGTATTTT	CASSSRRTTDTQYF	TRBJ2-3	TRBV5-1	.	.
TGTGCCAGCACCCACGAGAGCTCCTACAATGAGCAGTTCTTC	CASTHESSYNEQFF	TRBJ2-1	TRBV7-9	.	.
TGTGCCATCCCAACAGACAGGGTAGGCGGCTACACCTTC	CAIPTDRVGGYTF	TRBJ1-2	TRBV5-4	.	TRBD1
TGTGCCAGCAGTTACGCGGGAGCGGGCTACGAGCAGTACTTC	CASSYAGAGYEQYF	TRBJ2-7	TRBV6-5	once	TRBD2
TGCGCCAGCAGCCAAGATGAGGTCGAGCAGTACTTC	CASSQDEVEQYF	TRBJ2-7	TRBV4-1	.	.
TGTGCCAGCAGCCCGCGGACAGGGGGGAACACTGAAGCTTTCTTT	CASSPRTGGNTEAFF	TRBJ1-1	TRBV9	.	TRBD1
TGTGCCAGCAGTTACGTGGTTAGTATTTACAATGAGCAGTTCTTC	CASSYVVSIYNEQFF	TRBJ2-1	TRBV6-6	.	.
TGCGCCAGCAGCTTTAGTTCTACGGACGAGCAGTACTTC	CASSFSSTDEQYF	TRBJ2-7	TRBV4-3	few	.
TGCGCCAGCAGCCCGGACAGGGCGAACACCGGGGAGCTGTTTTTT	CASSPDRANTGELFF	TRBJ2-2	TRBV5-1	.	TRBD1
TGTGCCAGCAGCTTCCTTGGGGGGGAGCAGTACTTC	CASSFLGGEQYF	TRBJ2-7	TRBV7-9	.	.
TGCGCCAGCAGCCAAGACGTCAAGGGGAACATTCAGTACTTC	CASSQDVKGNIQYF	TRBJ2-4	TRBV4-1	.	.
TGCGCCAGCAGCCTGGGAGACAGGGGCCCCTCCTACGAGCAGTACTTC	CASSLGDRGPSYEQYF	TRBJ2-7	TRBV5-1	.	TRBD1
TGCAGCGTTGGTTGGAGGCCATCCTACGAGCAGTACTTC	CSVGWRPSYEQYF	TRBJ2-7	TRBV29-1	once	.
TGTGCCAGCAGCTTGCGGCAGTGGGAGACCCAGTACTTC	CASSLRQWETQYF	TRBJ2-5	TRBV7-9	.	.
TGTGCCATCAGGGCCAGGACAGAAACTACTCCCGCGAACACCGGGGAGCTGTTTTTT	CAIRARTETTPANTGELFF	TRBJ2-2	TRBV10-3	.	.
TGTGCCAGCAGCTTAGGCCCACAAGAGACCCAGTACTTC	CASSLGPQETQYF	TRBJ2-5	TRBV7-9	.	.
TGTGCCAGCAGCTTAGGGGCCGGCCGGGAGCATGAAGCTTTCTTT	CASSLGAGREHEAFF	TRBJ1-1	TRBV7-6	.	.
TGTGCCAGTAGTATGGACAGCCACACCGGGGAGCTGTTTTTT	CASSMDSHTGELFF	TRBJ2-2	TRBV19	.	.
TGTGCCAGTAGTACGTGGGCTAGCGGGGGGCGAGGTAATGAGCAGTTCTTC	CASSTWASGGRGNEQFF	TRBJ2-1	TRBV19	.	TRBD2
TGTGCCAGCAGGGGTTTGAACACTGAAGCTTTCTTT	CASRGLNTEAFF	TRBJ1-1	TRBV27	.	.
TGTGCCAGCAGCTTACGTGCACAGCTCCAAGGCACTGAAGCTTTCTTT	CASSLRAQLQGTEAFF	TRBJ1-1	TRBV7-9	.	.
TGTGCTAGTGGTTGGGGCTACGAGCAGTACTTC	CASGWGYEQYF	TRBJ2-7	TRBV12-5	.	.
TGCAGCGTTGAAATACGGGGGGGCCATAATGAGCAGTTCTTC	CSVEIRGGHNEQFF	TRBJ2-1	TRBV29-1	.	TRBD2
TGTGCCAGCAGCCCCGGCGGGACAGGGGAGGAGCAGTACTTC	CASSPGGTGEEQYF	TRBJ2-7	TRBV13	.	TRBD1
TGTGCCAGCAGCTTAGATCGGGCGGACTATGGCTACACCTTC	CASSLDRADYGYTF	TRBJ1-2	TRBV7-2	.	.
TGTGCCAGCAGCGGGGGTCTGGTTAGCTCCTACAATGAGCAGTTCTTC	CASSGGLVSSYNEQFF	TRBJ2-1	TRBV11-2	.	.
TGCAGCGTTGAAGATCTCGGCAACTATGGCTACACCTTC	CSVEDLGNYGYTF	TRBJ1-2	TRBV29-1	.	.
TGTGCCAGCAGTTTATCTCCTTCCTTTCTAAAAGAGACCCAGTACTTC	CASSLSPSFLKETQYF	TRBJ2-5	TRBV27	.	.
TGTGCCAGCAGCTTAGCGGGGGCCGGCTACAATGAGCAGTTCTTC	CASSLAGAGYNEQFF	TRBJ2-1	TRBV7-8	.	.